This record concerns one T cell receptor (beta chain) sequence. A read error may account for a junction end that differs from germline. Enrolled during active infection, Seattle patients were then followed longitudinally. The sample belongs to a study of blood T cell repertoires in COVID-19. CDR1 is SNHLY, CDR2 FYNNEI, per germline. CDR3 length equals 13 residues. Repertoires were generated with immunoSEQ multiplex PCR, while TCRdb's copy carries only in-frame clones and drops some. Seen here are under 250,000 clones, about 82% observed once, and the top ten hold roughly 5.2%. The TCR originated in a woman aged 80 or older with COVID-19, enrolled during active disease. The chain recombines TRBV2 with TRBJ2-1; D may be TRBD2 (5 bases). The sample consisted of peripheral blood. CDR3 protein: CASSEARAEAPVF. CDR3 in DNA: TGTGCCAGCAGTGAAGCGCGAGCGGAAGCCCCCGTCTTC.